This paragraph reports one TCR beta chain. Its antigen is still unknown. CDR1 is SGHTA, CDR2 FQGNSA, per germline. The CDR3 has 15 residues. The record originates from a study of T cells expressing NK-cell markers. General study findings and limits: Certain NKG2C+ T cell clones were expanded, and their HCMV specificity remained unclear. These clonotypes additionally ranked first within the CD3+CD56-NKG2C+ fraction of a handful of donors.

What made the TCR beta cDNA was 5'RACE template switching with UMIs. TCRdb reprocessed the 5' RACE reads and reports one entry per CDR3 protein, with no DNA. The ten top clones account for almost 1.5%, within a sample of approximately 440,000 distinct CDR3 sequences. Sequenced input: blood T cells: a sorted CD56 or NKG2C T cell subset, CD4+ or CD8+ T cells, or bulk PBMC T cells (not recorded which). The sequence was collected from a woman aged 45-65 years in good health. The chain has TRBV7-2 and TRBJ1-1; with no DNA, the TCRdb D assignment of TRBD1 cannot be verified. Here the CDR3 reads CASSPRWGWDTEAFF.